This T cell receptor (beta chain) was observed in a study of cytomegalovirus exposure and HLA in healthy donors (TCRdb year 2017). For the wider study: According to an earlier analysis of around 600 of the donors, about 179 million T cells yielded 95 million to 140 million unique TCR beta sequences and 250 to 350 Gb of sequence data. Across under 500 genotyped donors of the cohort, an average of about 240,000 unique TCR beta nucleotide sequences per donor were sequenced, and around 20% of those sequences were non-productive. To decide whether each TCR beta V gene segment behaved as functional or pseudogenic, an earlier analysis of some 600 of the donors relied on high-throughput TCR beta sequencing. A separate validation cohort of more than 100 different subjects was used in addition to the roughly 700-subject first cohort. An early release that covered about 640 HLA-typed donors contained about 300 gigabases of sequencing data and tens of millions of unique TCR sequences. The study combined high-throughput TCR immunosequencing, statistical association of individual TCRs with disease status, and machine learning to predict cytomegalovirus infection status. A later genetic analysis used genome-wide SNP genotypes for about three fifths of the 666 donors, treating that subset as a discovery cohort. The study aimed to test whether signatures of past pathogen exposure could be identified by cataloging public T cell receptors. Among the roughly 400 genotyped donors, more than 70% belonged to the genetic ancestry cluster associated with self-reported Caucasian donors. All discovery cohort repertoires had been generated using a single sequencing platform. Donor age, sex, ethnicity and CMV serostatus were compiled together with the repertoire data. Several DR-DQ haplotypes were handled as single units for association and clustering, since linkage in the cohort was strong. In a later analysis, previously published TCR beta repertoires from 670 or so donors were re-analyzed and high-resolution HLA genotyping was added so that TCR occurrence patterns could be studied. The study used immunosequencing to profile the T cell repertoires of 670 or so subjects and linked those repertoires to cytomegalovirus serostatus. The number of typed donors differed by locus: about 620-640 for A, B, C, DRB1 and DQB1; 500 to 550 for DQA1; 606 for DPA1; and around 450 for DPB1. Both class I and class II loci were covered by HLA typing, at four-digit resolution. Rather than drawing on any new phenotypic data, the later analysis identified candidate immune exposures from TCR beta sequences and the way those sequences occurred across donors. Study-wide findings and limitations: In a later analysis, several top co-occurrence clusters were reported to appear linked to parvovirus B19, influenza, CMV and Epstein-Barr virus. Because some donors lacked HLA typing at each locus, the association tests relied only on the typed subset. A later analysis found that most CMV-associated TCR beta chains appeared HLA-restricted, with HLA associations seemingly driven largely by CMV exposure. In a later analysis, HLA-associated TCR beta chains showed more clonal expansion and lower generation probabilities than non-associated chains that were equally common. When HLA alleles, especially DR and DQ, strongly co-occurred, attributing TCR associations to individual alleles was difficult. Most TCR sequences were observed very rarely across donors, whereas some public TCRs were present in many individuals. At a false discovery rate of 0.05, a later analysis linked about 17,000 TCR beta sequences to specific HLA alleles. In vitro tests confirmed that a few of the cytomegalovirus-associated TCR beta chains recognize cytomegalovirus antigens. A later genetic analysis associated a missense DCLRE1C variant with V-gene and J-gene trimming of TCR beta chains, and an independent cohort replicated the association. A further reported finding was that TCR beta sequences accurately predicted the HLA-A and HLA-B alleles for most subjects in the first cohort. Only TCR beta chains were sequenced in this cohort, and the absence of alpha or paired-chain data limited detectable features. Broadly in line with IMGT annotations, most TCR beta V segments showed up in productive rearrangements about 87% or about 30% of the time in an earlier analysis of several hundred of the donors. Because counts were too low, roughly 17 rarely observed V segments, including chromosome 9 orphons, were left out of the earlier analysis of 500 to 750 of the donors. According to a later analysis, TCR association rates differed among HLA loci, with DRB1 alleles showing the most associated TCRs and HLA-C alleles showing the fewest. In a later genetic analysis, fewer N-insertions in productive TCRs were reported among donors in an Asian-associated ancestry cluster than the approximately 710-donor mean. According to the authors, the approach could potentially be generalized to other disease states and immunological phenotypes. Some IMGT-functional V segments, including TRBV6-2 and TRBV6-3, could not be told apart with the 87-base-pair reads, so those segments were excluded. A cluster of highly shared sequence variants was judged likely to represent a technical artifact of the sequencing pipeline. Roughly uniform sequencing depth across donors was assumed in presence/absence analyses, although this assumption may not hold. Correlated functional status among segregating V segments might be attributable to linkage disequilibrium, but an unknown experimental factor could not be ruled out. In the study, roughly 160 TCR beta chains were listed as associated with cytomegalovirus. Cytomegalovirus status was reported to be diagnosed by the classifier with high specificity and sensitivity in both the original and validation cohorts. CMV serostatus was the only immune exposure information available for the cohort.

Remarks on this clone: Its antigen is not yet known. It has no much larger one-base neighbor in the sample; base qualities were not kept.

Library preparation employed the immunoSEQ multiplex PCR assay. A mixture of 60 forward primers for TCR Vbeta segments and 13 reverse primers for TCR Jbeta segments was used in the multiplex PCR. The CDR3 region of rearranged TCR beta genes was amplified from genomic DNA with a multiplex PCR assay. On the Illumina HiSeq System, the amplified TCR beta libraries were sequenced as 87-base-pair reads. In the original analysis: A later analysis counted tens of millions of unique TCR beta chains across the 550 to 700 repertoires, and some 12 million of these chains were shared by at least two donors. Raw reads were error-corrected and collapsed into unique sequences by a nearest-neighbor algorithm in which closely related sequences were merged to remove PCR and sequencing errors. To assign V, D and J gene segments, CDR3 sequences were aligned to IMGT reference sequences. For a sequence to be retained, at least a six-nucleotide match to both a V gene segment and a J gene segment was required. Rearrangements were classified as productive when the CDR3 lacked stop codons and remained in frame with V and J, and all other rearrangements were classified as non-productive. Following IMGT convention, CDR3 was defined as the stretch from the second conserved V-encoded cysteine to the conserved J-encoded phenylalanine. In an earlier analysis of roughly 610 of the donors, sequences lacking an unambiguous match to a single V gene segment were excluded. An earlier analysis of just under 600 of the donors called V segments functional above 56.7% productive rearrangements and segregating when the between-donor standard deviation exceeded 5%. A statistical classification framework was developed to diagnose cytomegalovirus status using the catalog of TCR beta chain sequences. V and J gene assignment, in a later analysis, came from comparing TCR nucleotide sequences with IMGT/GENE-DB human TR gene sequences. In a later analysis, CDR3 sequences and most-parsimonious VDJ recombination scenarios were assigned using the TCRdist pipeline. In a later analysis, each TCR beta chain was defined by its CDR3 amino acid sequence together with its V-gene family, and reads lacking a unique V-gene family were excluded. In a later analysis, 500 to 700 highly shared, low-generation-probability nucleotide sequences were removed to address suspected cross-contamination and a sequencing artifact. A later analysis calculated a clonal expansion index for each public chain from normalized within-repertoire ranks of inferred template counts. A later analysis computed generation probabilities with a VDJ recombination model fitted to out-of-frame rearrangements, and checked the results against IGoR. In a later analysis, TCR-TCR, TCR-HLA and TCR-CMV co-occurrence was scored with hypergeometric tests, and a repertoire-size bias correction was applied to TCR pairs. To estimate false discovery rates, a later analysis permuted the HLA or CMV assignments 20 times. In a later analysis, co-occurring TCRs were grouped using DBSCAN, with TCRdist sequence similarity added in when clustering inside HLA-allele-positive subsets. For co-occurrence clustering, repertoires with fewer than 30,000 or more than 120,000 public chains were excluded, along with roughly 5 repertoires with anomalous nucleotide sharing. TCRdb's version of the immuneACCESS table is confined to in-frame rearrangements and falls short of the full clone set. An unresolved V gene accounts for under half of the shortfall where checked; the remainder is of unknown origin. V and J calls and clone size come straight from that table; D and trimming were deduced from the DNA. Across this sample there are 150,000 to 200,000 clones, with approximately 80% seen only once. 5.5% to 7.5% of the sample goes to the ten largest clones.

The cohort was made up of several hundred healthy bone marrow donors. Cohort members were all nominally healthy when sampled, although unrecorded immune exposures were likely present. The donor was CMV seropositive and was included in the group of 300 or so seropositive cohort members. A peripheral blood sample was provided by each donor, and peripheral blood mononuclear cells were used for TCR beta sequencing. The Qiagen DNeasy Blood Extraction Kit was used to extract genomic DNA from the blood cell samples. V is shortened by 3 bases, J by 2 bases, and the region joining them spans 15 bases. The germline V gene sets CDR1 to SGDLS and CDR2 to YYNGEE. The CDR3 sequence holds 15 residues, the cysteine and phenylalanine included. Just the 45-base CDR3 DNA is kept, in frame starting at base 1.

This TCR came from a man aged 25-45 years in good health and CMV-seropositive. Sequencing used PBMCs. Recombination joined TRBV9 with TRBJ2-7; TRBD2 is a weak D gene call, 6 bases matching. The CDR3 has the sequence CASSGEGGKTYEQYF. The DNA is as follows: TGTGCCAGCAGCGGCGAAGGCGGGAAAACCTACGAGCAGTACTTC.